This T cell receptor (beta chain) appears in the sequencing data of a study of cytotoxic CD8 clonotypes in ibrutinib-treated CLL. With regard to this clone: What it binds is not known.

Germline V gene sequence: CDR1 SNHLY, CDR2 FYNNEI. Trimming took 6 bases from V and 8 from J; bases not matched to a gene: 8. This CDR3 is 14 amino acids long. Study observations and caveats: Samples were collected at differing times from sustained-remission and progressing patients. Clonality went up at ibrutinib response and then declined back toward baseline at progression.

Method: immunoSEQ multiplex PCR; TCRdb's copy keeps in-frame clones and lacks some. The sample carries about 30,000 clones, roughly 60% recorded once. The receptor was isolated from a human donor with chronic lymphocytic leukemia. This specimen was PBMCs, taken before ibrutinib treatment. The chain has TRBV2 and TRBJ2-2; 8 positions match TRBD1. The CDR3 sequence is CASRGQVLAGELFF. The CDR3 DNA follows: TGTGCCAGCAGGGGACAGGTATTGGCAGGGGAGCTGTTTTTT.